A selection of T cell receptor beta chains follows, all from one sample in a study of control samples from healthy donors and cancer patients. Method: immunoSEQ multiplex PCR; TCRdb's copy keeps in-frame clones and lacks some. The sample has some 22,000 clones, around four fifths seen once. Sequenced: PBMCs. The receptor source for this set is a man aged 60 to 75 with colorectal cancer. Both conserved end residues are part of each CDR3. The order of the fields is V gene, CDR3 length, J gene, CDR3 protein.

V gene: TRBV6-4
CDR3 length: 13
J gene: TRBJ1-1
CDR3 protein: CASSRIQGAEAFF

V gene: TRBV7-2
CDR3 length: 14
J gene: TRBJ1-1
CDR3 protein: CASSLAPGPTEAFF

V gene: TRBV5-1
CDR3 length: 16
J gene: TRBJ2-1
CDR3 protein: CASSLVPGSSYNEQFF

V gene: TRBV29-1
CDR3 length: 14
J gene: TRBJ2-1
CDR3 protein: CSVFRRDRGDEQFF

V gene: TRBV6-5
CDR3 length: 13
J gene: TRBJ2-3
CDR3 protein: CASTFRDTDTQYF

V gene: TRBV4-1
CDR3 length: 17
J gene: TRBJ1-5
CDR3 protein: CASSQVWDRAGNQPQHF

V gene: TRBV4-3
CDR3 length: 15
J gene: TRBJ2-2
CDR3 protein: CASSQRDRDTGELFF

V gene: TRBV5-1
CDR3 length: 16
J gene: TRBJ2-2
CDR3 protein: CASSQDFTANTGELFF

V gene: TRBV2
CDR3 length: 13
J gene: TRBJ2-7
CDR3 protein: CASGKDGGYEQYF

V gene: TRBV19
CDR3 length: 15
J gene: TRBJ2-2
CDR3 protein: CASSIEPGNGGELFF

V gene: TRBV6-6
CDR3 length: 14
J gene: TRBJ2-2
CDR3 protein: CASSSPQGTGELFF

V gene: TRBV24-1
CDR3 length: 16
J gene: TRBJ2-5
CDR3 protein: CATSESGTGGLETQYF

V gene: TRBV5-1
CDR3 length: 14
J gene: TRBJ1-4
CDR3 protein: CASSLAGRANKLFF

V gene: TRBV4-1
CDR3 length: 13
J gene: TRBJ1-5
CDR3 protein: CASSQGGVQPQHF

V gene: TRBV11-2
CDR3 length: 13
J gene: TRBJ1-2
CDR3 protein: CASSRTPNYGYTF

V gene: TRBV6-6
CDR3 length: 15
J gene: TRBJ1-5
CDR3 protein: CASNHQENSNQPQHF

V gene: TRBV4-1
CDR3 length: 15
J gene: TRBJ2-1
CDR3 protein: CASSQTARTGSEQFF

V gene: TRBV6-5
CDR3 length: 15
J gene: TRBJ2-2
CDR3 protein: CASSLRRGNTGELFF

V gene: TRBV6-1
CDR3 length: 17
J gene: TRBJ1-6
CDR3 protein: CASSDTERSSYNSPLHF

V gene: TRBV7-2
CDR3 length: 13
J gene: TRBJ2-4
CDR3 protein: CASSYRGGDIQYF